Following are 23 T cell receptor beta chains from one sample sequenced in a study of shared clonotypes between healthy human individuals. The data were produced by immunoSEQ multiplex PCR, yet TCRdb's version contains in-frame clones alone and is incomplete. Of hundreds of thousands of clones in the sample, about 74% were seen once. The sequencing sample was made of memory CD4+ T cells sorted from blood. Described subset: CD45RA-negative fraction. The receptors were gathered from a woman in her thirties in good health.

This CDR3 reads CASSLEPGRGTDTQYF. CDR3 DNA sequence: TGTGCCAGCAGCTTAGAGCCAGGGCGGGGGACAGATACGCAGTATTTT. The chain recombines TRBV7-2 with TRBJ2-3, with 7 bases matching TRBD2. Germline loops: CDR1 SGHTA, CDR2 FQGNSA. The CDR3 is made up of 16 amino acids. V shed 1 base, J shed 3 bases, and the junction held 7 bases outside the gene matches.

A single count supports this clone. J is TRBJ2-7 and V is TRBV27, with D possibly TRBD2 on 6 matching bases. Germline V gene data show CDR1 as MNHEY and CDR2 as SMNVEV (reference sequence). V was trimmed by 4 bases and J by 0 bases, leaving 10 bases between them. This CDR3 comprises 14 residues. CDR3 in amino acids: CASSSAGSSYEQYF. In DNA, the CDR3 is TGTGCCAGCAGTTCTGCGGGGAGCTCCTACGAGCAGTACTTC.

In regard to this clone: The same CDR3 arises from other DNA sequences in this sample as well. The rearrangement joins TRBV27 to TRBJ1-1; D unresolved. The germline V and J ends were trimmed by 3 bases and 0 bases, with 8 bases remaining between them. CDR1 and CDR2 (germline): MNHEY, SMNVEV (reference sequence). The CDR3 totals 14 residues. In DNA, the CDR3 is TGTGCCAGCAGTTTCCGCCATTTGAACACTGAAGCTTTCTTT. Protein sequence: CASSFRHLNTEAFF.

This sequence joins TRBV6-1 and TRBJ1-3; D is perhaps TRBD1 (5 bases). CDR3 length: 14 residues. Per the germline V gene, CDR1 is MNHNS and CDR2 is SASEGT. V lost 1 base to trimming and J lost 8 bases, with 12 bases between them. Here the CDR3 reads CASSEGRGVDTIYF. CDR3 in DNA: TGTGCCAGCAGTGAAGGCCGGGGGGTAGACACCATATATTTT.

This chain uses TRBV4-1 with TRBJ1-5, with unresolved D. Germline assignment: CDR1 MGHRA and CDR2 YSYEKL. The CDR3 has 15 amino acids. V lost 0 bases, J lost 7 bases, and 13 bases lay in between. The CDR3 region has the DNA TGCGCCAGCAGCCAAGACGTCAGAGGGCACCAGCCCCAGCATTTT. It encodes CASSQDVRGHQPQHF.

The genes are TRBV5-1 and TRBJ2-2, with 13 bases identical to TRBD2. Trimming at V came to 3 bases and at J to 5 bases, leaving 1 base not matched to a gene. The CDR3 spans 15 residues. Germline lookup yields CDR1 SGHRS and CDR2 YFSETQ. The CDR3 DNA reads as TGCGCCAGCAGCTGGGGACTAGCGGGAACCGGGGAGCTGTTTTTT. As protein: CASSWGLAGTGELFF.

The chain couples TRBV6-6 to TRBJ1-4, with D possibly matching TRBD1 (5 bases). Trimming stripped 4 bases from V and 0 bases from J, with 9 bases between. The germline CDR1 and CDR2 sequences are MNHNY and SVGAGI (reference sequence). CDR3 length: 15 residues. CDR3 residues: CASSSWGSTNEKLFF. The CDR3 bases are TGTGCCAGCAGTTCCTGGGGGTCAACTAATGAAAAACTGTTTTTT.

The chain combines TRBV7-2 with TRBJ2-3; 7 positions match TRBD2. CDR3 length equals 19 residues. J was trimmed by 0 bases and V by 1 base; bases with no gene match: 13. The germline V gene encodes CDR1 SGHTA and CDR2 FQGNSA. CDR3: CASSLVVLRGVTSTDTQYF. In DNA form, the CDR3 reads TGTGCCAGCAGCTTAGTTGTTCTCCGGGGGGTTACTAGCACAGATACGCAGTATTTT.

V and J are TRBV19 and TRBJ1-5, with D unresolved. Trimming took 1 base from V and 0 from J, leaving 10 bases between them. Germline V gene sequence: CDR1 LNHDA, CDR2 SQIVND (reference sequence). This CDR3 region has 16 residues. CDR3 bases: TGTGCCAGTAGTATAGTAGGCGGATATAGCAATCAGCCCCAGCATTTT. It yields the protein CASSIVGGYSNQPQHF.

The CDR3 region is CASSLTGQVSYEQYF. CDR3 nucleotide sequence: TGTGCCAGTAGTCTGACGGGACAGGTATCCTACGAGCAGTACTTC. V usage is TRBV19 and J usage is TRBJ2-7; 8 bases map to TRBD1. J gave up 1 base and V 5 bases, and 7 bases lay outside the gene matches. The length of the CDR3 is 15 residues. Germline V gene data show CDR1 as LNHDA and CDR2 as SQIVND (reference sequence).

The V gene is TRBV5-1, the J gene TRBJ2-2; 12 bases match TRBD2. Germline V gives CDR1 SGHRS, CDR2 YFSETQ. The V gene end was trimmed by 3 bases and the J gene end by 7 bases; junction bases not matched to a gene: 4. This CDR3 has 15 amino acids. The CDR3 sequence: CASSWTSGTGGELFF. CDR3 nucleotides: TGCGCCAGCAGCTGGACTAGCGGGACAGGCGGGGAGCTGTTTTTT.

The CDR3 DNA reads TGTGCCAGCAAAACCCCCGCAAGTGCTAACTATGGCTACACCTTC. As protein: CASKTPASANYGYTF. The chain has TRBV27 and TRBJ1-2, with D hard to call. Per germline, CDR1 MNHEY and CDR2 SMNVEV (reference sequence). CDR3 size: 15 residues. Trimming took off 7 bases at V and 0 bases at J, with 15 bases between the two ends.

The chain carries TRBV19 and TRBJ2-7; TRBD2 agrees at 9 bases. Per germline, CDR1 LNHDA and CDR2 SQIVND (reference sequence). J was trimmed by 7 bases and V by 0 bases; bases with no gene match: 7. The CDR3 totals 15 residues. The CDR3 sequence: CASSIDGSGSREQYF. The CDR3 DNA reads TGTGCCAGTAGTATAGATGGTAGCGGGAGTCGGGAGCAGTACTTC.

For the CDR3, the DNA is TGCAGCGTTGAGTACGGTGATACGCAGTATTTT. It codes for CSVEYGDTQYF. The chain is built from TRBV29-1 and TRBJ2-3; D ambiguous. V was trimmed by 3 bases and J by 6 bases, leaving 7 bases between them. The germline CDR1 and CDR2 sequences are SQVTM and ANQGSEA. CDR3 length: 11 residues.

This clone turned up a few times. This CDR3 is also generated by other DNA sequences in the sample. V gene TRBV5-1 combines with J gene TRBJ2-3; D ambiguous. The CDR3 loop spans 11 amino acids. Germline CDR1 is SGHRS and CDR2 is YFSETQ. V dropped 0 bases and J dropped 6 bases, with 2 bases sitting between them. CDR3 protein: CASSLGDTQYF. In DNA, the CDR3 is TGCGCCAGCAGCTTGGGGGATACGCAGTATTTT.

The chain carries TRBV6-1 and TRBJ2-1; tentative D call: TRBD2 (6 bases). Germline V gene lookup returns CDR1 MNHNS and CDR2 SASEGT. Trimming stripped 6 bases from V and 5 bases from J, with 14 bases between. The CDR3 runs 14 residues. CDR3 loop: CASRGGSGNNEQFF. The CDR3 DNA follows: TGTGCCAGCAGGGGGGGTAGCGGAAACAATGAGCAGTTCTTC.

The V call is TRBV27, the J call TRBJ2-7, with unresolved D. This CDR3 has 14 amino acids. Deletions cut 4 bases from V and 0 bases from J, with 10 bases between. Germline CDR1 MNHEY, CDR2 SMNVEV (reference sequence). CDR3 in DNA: TGTGCCAGCAGTTCCCTATCCAGCTCCTACGAGCAGTACTTC. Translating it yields CASSSLSSSYEQYF.

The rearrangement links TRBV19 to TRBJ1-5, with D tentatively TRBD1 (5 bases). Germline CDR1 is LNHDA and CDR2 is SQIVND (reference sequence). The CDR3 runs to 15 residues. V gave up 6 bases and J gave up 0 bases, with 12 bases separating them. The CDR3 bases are TGTGCCAGTAGAAAGGACACACGTAGCAATCAGCCCCAGCATTTT. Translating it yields CASRKDTRSNQPQHF.

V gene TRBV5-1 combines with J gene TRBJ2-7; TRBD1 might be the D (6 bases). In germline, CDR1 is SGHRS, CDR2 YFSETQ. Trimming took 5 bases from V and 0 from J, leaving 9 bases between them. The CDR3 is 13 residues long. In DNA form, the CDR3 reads TGCGCCAGCAGAGGGACATTCTCCTACGAGCAGTACTTC. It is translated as CASRGTFSYEQYF.

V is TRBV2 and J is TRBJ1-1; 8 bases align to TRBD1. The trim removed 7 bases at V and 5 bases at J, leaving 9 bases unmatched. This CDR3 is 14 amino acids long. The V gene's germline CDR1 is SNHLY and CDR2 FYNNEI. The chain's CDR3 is CASTGQGRGTEAFF. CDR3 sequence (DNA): TGTGCCAGCACCGGACAGGGTAGGGGAACTGAAGCTTTCTTT.

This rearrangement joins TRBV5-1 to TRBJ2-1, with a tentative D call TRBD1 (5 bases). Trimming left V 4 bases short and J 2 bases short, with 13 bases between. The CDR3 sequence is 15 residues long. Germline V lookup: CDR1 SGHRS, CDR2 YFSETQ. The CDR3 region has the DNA TGCGCCAGCAGCCTCAGGGTGGACGCCTACAATGAGCAGTTCTTC. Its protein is CASSLRVDAYNEQFF.

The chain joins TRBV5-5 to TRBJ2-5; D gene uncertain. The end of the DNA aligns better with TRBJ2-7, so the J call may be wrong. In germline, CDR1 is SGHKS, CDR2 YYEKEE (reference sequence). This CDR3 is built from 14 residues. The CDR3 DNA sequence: TGTGCCAGCAGCTTGGTTGTCGCGCCCTACGAGCAGTACTTC. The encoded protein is CASSLVVAPYEQYF.

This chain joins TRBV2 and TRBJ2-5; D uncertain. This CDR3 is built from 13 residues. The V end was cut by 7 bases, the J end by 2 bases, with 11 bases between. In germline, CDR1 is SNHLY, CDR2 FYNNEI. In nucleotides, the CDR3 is TGTGCCAGCAAACCCCAGGAGCAAGAGACCCAGTACTTC. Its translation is CASKPQEQETQYF.